What follows are 17 T cell receptor beta chains derived from one specimen sequenced in a study of blood T cell repertoires in COVID-19. Generated by immunoSEQ multiplex PCR, the TCRdb table keeps only in-frame clones and is missing some. The sample holds approximately 28,000 clones; around 92% are singletons and the top ten take 0.75% to 0.85%. Sequences were obtained from peripheral blood. These receptor sequences come from a woman in her 70s with COVID-19, enrolled during active disease.

The CDR3 sequence: CASSSIPSGTSTDTQYF. The CDR3 DNA reads as TGTGCCAGCAGCTCCATCCCTAGCGGAACCAGCACAGATACGCAGTATTTT. The genes are TRBV28 and TRBJ2-3, with TRBD2 matching over 7 bases. This CDR3 region has 17 residues. V gave up 6 bases and J gave up 0 bases; unmatched junction bases: 12. Germline V gives CDR1 MDHEN, CDR2 SYDVKM.

The CDR3 coding sequence is TGTGCCAGCAGCTCCAGGGGCGAGCAGTACTTC. This translates into CASSSRGEQYF. V and J are TRBV7-9 and TRBJ2-7; D is possibly TRBD1 (6 bases). The CDR3 spans 11 residues. Looked up from germline, CDR1 is SEHNR and CDR2 is FQNEAQ (reference sequence). Trimming pared 4 bases from V and 6 bases from J, leaving 7 bases between.

The chain joins TRBV6-5 to TRBJ1-5; 10 bases line up with TRBD1. V was clipped by 5 bases and J by 5 bases; unmatched bases: 6. Germline-derived CDR1 and CDR2 are MNHEY and SVGAGI. The length of the CDR3 is 15 residues. The CDR3 is CASSRVGTGDQPQHF. DNA for the CDR3: TGTGCCAGCAGTAGAGTCGGGACAGGGGATCAGCCCCAGCATTTT.

V usage is TRBV6-2 or TRBV6-3 and J usage is TRBJ2-7; 9 positions agree with TRBD1. Germline loops: CDR1 MNHEY, CDR2 SVGEGT. V lost 1 base to trimming and J lost 1 base; unmatched junction nucleotides: 2. This CDR3 has 15 residues. The CDR3 DNA reads TGTGCCAGCAGTTACTTGGGACAGGGATCCTACGAGCAGTACTTC. Translation: CASSYLGQGSYEQYF.

About this clone: The limits of the CDR3 on the DNA are not certain, so only TCRdb's listed CDR3 is given. The rearrangement links TRBV5-5 to TRBJ1-5; TRBD1 is the table's D call and was not checked against the DNA. CDR1 is SGHKS and CDR2 is YYEKEE in the germline V gene (reference sequence). The CDR3 numbers 17 amino acids, ends counted. CDR3 residues: CASSPVFGPGANQPQHF.

The genes are TRBV9 and TRBJ2-5, with 7 positions matching TRBD1. The germline gives CDR1 SGDLS, CDR2 YYNGEE. Trimming cost V 4 bases and J 5 bases; bases outside gene matches: 8. The CDR3 sequence is 14 residues long. CDR3 DNA sequence: TGTGCCAGCAGCACCAGGGGGACCAGGGAGACCCAGTACTTC. Residues: CASSTRGTRETQYF.

The V and J genes are TRBV19 and TRBJ2-5; TRBD2 matches 10 bases. The CDR3 spans 14 residues. Looked up from germline, CDR1 is LNHDA and CDR2 is SQIVND (reference sequence). J was trimmed by 4 bases and V by 6 bases; bases with no gene match: 5. CDR3 loop: CASRTIAGGETQYF. Here the CDR3 DNA reads TGTGCCAGTAGGACTATAGCGGGAGGAGAGACCCAGTACTTC.

Only one count was recorded for this clone. CDR3 in amino acids: CASSQVGVGSNSPLHF. The CDR3 DNA reads TGTGCCAGCAGCCAAGTCGGTGTGGGCAGCAATTCACCCCTCCACTTT. The rearrangement joins TRBV3-1 (or the pseudogene TRBV3-2) to TRBJ1-6; no clear D. This CDR3 region has 16 residues. V dropped 1 base and J dropped 7 bases, with 14 bases sitting between them. Germline V CDR1 and CDR2: LGHDT, YNNKEL (reference sequence).

This clone was detected only once. The chain links TRBV4-1 to TRBJ2-3, with 8 positions matching TRBD2. In germline, CDR1 is MGHRA, CDR2 YSYEKL. The J segment lost 2 bases and the V segment lost 1 base, leaving 8 bases of the junction unmatched. The CDR3 is 17 residues long. CDR3 in amino acids: CASSQGRGLEDTDTQYF. The CDR3 coding sequence is TGCGCCAGCAGCCAAGGAAGGGGACTAGAAGACACAGATACGCAGTATTTT.

This clone was observed a single time. The rearrangement links TRBV4-1 to TRBJ1-5; tentatively, D is TRBD1 (6 bases). Germline CDR1 and CDR2: MGHRA and YSYEKL. The CDR3 spans 15 residues. V lost 0 bases to trimming and J lost 3 bases, with 9 bases between them. CDR3 in DNA: TGCGCCAGCAGCCAAGATAGGGGGTCCAATCAGCCCCAGCATTTT. It translates to CASSQDRGSNQPQHF.

This clone was counted only a few times. This CDR3 is CASEWDRANTGELFF. The DNA for the CDR3 is TGTGCCAGCGAATGGGACAGGGCGAACACCGGGGAGCTGTTTTTT. This sequence joins TRBV6-5 and TRBJ2-2; 9 nucleotides agree with TRBD1. The V and J ends lost 8 bases and 0 bases, in that order; junction bases with no gene match: 4. Germline V gene sequence: CDR1 MNHEY, CDR2 SVGAGI. The CDR3 consists of 15 residues.

This chain uses TRBV3-1 (or the pseudogene TRBV3-2) with TRBJ1-6, with TRBD1 as a possible D gene (5 bases). From germline, CDR1 is LGHDT and CDR2 YNNKEL (reference sequence). Trimming took off 0 bases at V and 8 bases at J, with 14 bases between the two ends. The CDR3 extends over 16 amino acids. CDR3 sequence (DNA): TGTGCCAGCAGCCAAGAATCGTACGGGGGAGATTCACCCCTCCACTTT. Protein product: CASSQESYGGDSPLHF.

In DNA, the CDR3 is TGTGCCAGCAGAGCTAGCGAGACTAGATTTAGCACAGATACGCAGTATTTT. This gives the protein CASRASETRFSTDTQYF. J is TRBJ2-3 and V is TRBV27; possibly TRBD2 for D (6 bases). V lost 6 bases to trimming and J lost 0 bases, with 19 bases between them. The V gene's germline CDR1 is MNHEY and CDR2 SMNVEV (reference sequence). The CDR3 spans 17 residues.

The chain links TRBV18 to TRBJ2-3; 7 positions match TRBD2. CDR1 KGHSH and CDR2 LQKENI come from the germline V gene. The CDR3 is 16 residues long. Trimming at V came to 3 bases and at J to 4 bases, leaving 10 bases not matched to a gene. This CDR3 is CASSPFTGGRPDTQYF. In nucleotides, the CDR3 is TGTGCCAGCTCACCTTTTACTGGCGGGAGACCAGATACGCAGTATTTT.

The rearrangement joins TRBV27 to TRBJ1-3; 9 bases are a match to TRBD1. With V trimmed by 1 base and J by 4 bases, 8 bases remained unmatched. This CDR3 has 17 amino acids. CDR1 is MNHEY and CDR2 is SMNVEV in the germline V gene (reference sequence). CDR3 amino acids: CASSLYGTGFSGNTIYF. CDR3 in DNA: TGTGCCAGCAGTTTATATGGGACAGGGTTTTCAGGAAACACCATATATTTT.

The chain couples TRBV4-2 to TRBJ2-5; the match to TRBD2 covers 12 bases. The ends lost 3 bases at V and 5 bases at J; junction bases unmatched: 1. Germline-derived CDR1 and CDR2 are LGHNA and YNFKEQ. This CDR3 region has 14 residues. CDR3 residues: CASSHLAGGETQYF. CDR3 sequence (DNA): TGTGCCAGCAGCCACCTAGCGGGGGGGGAGACCCAGTACTTC.

This clone occurred once. The gene calls are TRBV6-2 or TRBV6-3 and TRBJ2-2, with D hard to call. CDR3 length equals 14 residues. V lost 2 bases and J lost 6, with 10 bases in between. CDR1 is MNHEY, CDR2 SVGEGT, per germline. The DNA for the CDR3 is TGTGCCAGCAGTTACCTGGTCGCGTCCGGGGAGCTGTTTTTT. Translation: CASSYLVASGELFF.